These T cell receptor beta chains were read from a single sample in a study of cytomegalovirus exposure and HLA in healthy donors. Assay used: immunoSEQ multiplex PCR; TCRdb lists only in-frame clones, some missing. This table holds 75,000 to 80,000 clones, about four fifths found once. The sequencing input was PBMCs. The origin of the receptors is a woman aged 40 to 49 in good health and CMV-seropositive. The CDR3 runs from the conserved cysteine through the conserved F or W. D genes are given only for firm matches. Size tells how often a clone was seen (once, few, many) or the class of an expanded clone, and some rows leave it out.

v_call,clone_size,j_call,d_call,cdr3_nt,cdr3_aa
TRBV28,-,TRBJ2-3,-,TGTGCCAGCAGTTTTGGGGGCTACAGCACAGATACGCAGTATTTT,CASSFGGYSTDTQYF
TRBV7-2,-,TRBJ1-1,TRBD1,TGTGCCAGCAGCTCAACTCGACAGGGAGCTTTCTTT,CASSSTRQGAFF
TRBV6-6,-,TRBJ1-3,-,TGTGCCAGCAGTAGGACTTTCGGCTCTGGAAACACCATATATTTT,CASSRTFGSGNTIYF
TRBV6-1,-,TRBJ2-3,-,TGTGCCAGCAGTGACTACCGGGGGACAGATACGCAGTATTTT,CASSDYRGTDTQYF
TRBV14,-,TRBJ2-1,TRBD2,TGTGCCAGCAGCCACCAAGGACTAGCGTTTTCCAATGAGCAGTTCTTC,CASSHQGLAFSNEQFF
TRBV27,-,TRBJ2-1,-,TGTGCCAGCAGCCCAAGAGGGGGAAACAATGAGCAGTTCTTC,CASSPRGGNNEQFF
TRBV28,-,TRBJ2-7,TRBD2,TGTGCCAGCACCTCGGGGGGACTGGCCTCCTACGAGCAGTACTTC,CASTSGGLASYEQYF
TRBV9,-,TRBJ2-3,TRBD1,TGTGCCAGCAGCGGAGACAGGGGGGGCGGCGCAGATACGCAGTATTTT,CASSGDRGGGADTQYF
TRBV7-3,many,TRBJ1-3,-,TGTGCCAGCAGCCAAGGGGCGTCGTCTGGAAACACCATATATTTT,CASSQGASSGNTIYF
TRBV5-1,-,TRBJ2-1,-,TGCGCCAGCAGCGTCGGGACAACCTACAATGAGCAGTTCTTC,CASSVGTTYNEQFF
TRBV2,-,TRBJ1-6,TRBD1,TGTGCCAGCCGACGGGACAGAAATTCACCCCTCCACTTT,CASRRDRNSPLHF
TRBV19,-,TRBJ1-2,-,TGTGCCAGTAGTATAATGGGGAGCCTCTATGGCTACACCTTC,CASSIMGSLYGYTF
TRBV28,-,TRBJ2-7,TRBD1,TGTGCCAGCAGTACCCGACAGGGGGTAAGCGAGCAGTACTTC,CASSTRQGVSEQYF
TRBV5-4,-,TRBJ2-1,-,TGTGCCAGCAGCGCAGGGGCTGGCAATGAGCAGTTCTTC,CASSAGAGNEQFF
TRBV6-5,-,TRBJ2-7,-,TGTGCCAGCACCCAGACTGGTGGGGGCGGCGAGCAGTACTTC,CASTQTGGGGEQYF
TRBV27,-,TRBJ1-6,TRBD1,TGTGCCAGCAGTTCACTCCTCAGGACAGGGAATAATTCACCCCTCCACTTT,CASSSLLRTGNNSPLHF
TRBV28,once,TRBJ2-3,TRBD2,TGTGCCAGCAGTTTGCGGGGGGGCCAATATACGCAGTATTTT,CASSLRGGQYTQYF
TRBV5-6,-,TRBJ1-3,TRBD1,TGTGCCAGCAGCTTACAGGGGGTATCAGGAAACACCATATATTTT,CASSLQGVSGNTIYF
TRBV9,-,TRBJ2-1,-,TGTGCCAGCAGCGACTCCAGGGACTCCCCTAAGCATGAGCAGTTCTTC,CASSDSRDSPKHEQFF
TRBV19,few,TRBJ1-2,-,TGTGCCAGTACCGTGGAGGGGTATGGCTACACCTTC,CASTVEGYGYTF
TRBV6-1,-,TRBJ1-1,-,TGTGCCAGCAGTAACTACCAGAACACTGAAGCTTTCTTT,CASSNYQNTEAFF
TRBV27,-,TRBJ2-7,-,TGTGCCAGCAGTAACTTTTACGAGCAGTACTTC,CASSNFYEQYF
TRBV29-1,-,TRBJ1-2,-,TGCAGCGTTCCTGAGCCTGTTAACTATGGCTACACCTTC,CSVPEPVNYGYTF
TRBV7-9,few,TRBJ1-2,TRBD1,TGTTCCAGCAGCAGGACAGGGGGTCGCGGCTACACCTTC,CSSSRTGGRGYTF
TRBV2,-,TRBJ2-5,TRBD2,TGTGCCAGCAGTGAGAATTGGGGCGGACTAGAAGAGACCCAGTACTTC,CASSENWGGLEETQYF
TRBV30,-,TRBJ2-5,-,TGTGCCTGGAGTGTGGGAGGAGACTCAGAGACCCAGTACTTC,CAWSVGGDSETQYF
TRBV5-6,-,TRBJ1-6,-,TGTGCCAGCAGAAGTGGGGGGAGCTCCTATAATTCACCCCTCCACTTT,CASRSGGSSYNSPLHF
TRBV10-3,-,TRBJ2-2,TRBD1,TGTGCCGCCGGAGGAACAGGGGGGAACACCGGGGAGCTGTTTTTT,CAAGGTGGNTGELFF
TRBV9,once,TRBJ1-1,TRBD1,TGTGCCAGCAGCGTAGGTCAGGGGGCGGTTGAAGCTTTCTTT,CASSVGQGAVEAFF
TRBV5-1,few,TRBJ2-2,-,TGCGCCAGCAGTGAGAGAAACACCGGGGAGCTGTTTTTT,CASSERNTGELFF
TRBV7-9,-,TRBJ1-6,-,TGTGCCAGCAGCCTTGGGACACAAAATTCACCCCTCCACTTT,CASSLGTQNSPLHF
TRBV19,-,TRBJ1-5,-,TGTGCCAGTAGTATCTCCCAGGGCTCCCATCAGCCCCAGCATTTT,CASSISQGSHQPQHF
TRBV5-4,many,TRBJ2-7,-,TGTGCCAGCAGCAGGACGAGGACAGAAGAGCAGTACTTC,CASSRTRTEEQYF
TRBV6-1,-,TRBJ2-5,TRBD2,TGTGCCAGCAGTGAAGGTTGGGGAGGGGAAGAGACCCAGTACTTC,CASSEGWGGEETQYF
TRBV2,-,TRBJ2-5,-,TGTGCCAGCGACCCTTCTCCTCCTAACCCGGAGGCCCAGTACTTC,CASDPSPPNPEAQYF
TRBV6-6,-,TRBJ1-1,-,TGTGCCAGCAGTCCCCCCCTTAACACTGAAGCTTTCTTT,CASSPPLNTEAFF
TRBV6-5,-,TRBJ2-1,TRBD1,TGTGCCAGCAGTTACCAGCAGGGGGTGGGCTATGAGCAGTTCTTC,CASSYQQGVGYEQFF
TRBV21-1,-,TRBJ2-3,-,TGTGCCAGCACCCCTACGACAGGGCAGGGGGAGCCAGATACGCAGTATTTT,CASTPTTGQGEPDTQYF
TRBV2,-,TRBJ2-2,-,TGTGCCAGCATGGACAGAACGAACACCGGGGAGCTGTTTTTT,CASMDRTNTGELFF
TRBV20-1,-,TRBJ1-2,TRBD1,TGCAGTGGGAACAGGGGGGAGGGCTACACCTTC,CSGNRGEGYTF
TRBV11-2,-,TRBJ2-2,-,TGTGCCAGCAGCTTAGTTCGAGGGGGGGGCACCGGGGAGCTGTTTTTT,CASSLVRGGGTGELFF
TRBV19,-,TRBJ2-1,TRBD1,TGTGCCAGTAGTCGGGGACAGGGTCCGTTCTTC,CASSRGQGPFF
TRBV5-1,-,TRBJ1-2,TRBD1,TGCGCCAGCAGTTCCGGACAGGGGGCTTATGGCTACACCTTC,CASSSGQGAYGYTF
TRBV28,-,TRBJ1-1,-,TGTGCCAGCAGTCTCCCCGGGACATTGAACACTGAAGCTTTCTTT,CASSLPGTLNTEAFF
TRBV6-5,few,TRBJ1-4,-,TGTGCCAGCACTCTATACGCAACTAATGAAAAACTGTTTTTT,CASTLYATNEKLFF
TRBV7-2,-,TRBJ2-5,TRBD2,TGTGCCAGCAGCTTAGTGAGACTAGCGGGGGGGCGGGAGACCCAGTACTTC,CASSLVRLAGGRETQYF
TRBV29-1,-,TRBJ1-3,-,TGCAGCGTTGACAGCGCGAGGAACACCATATATTTT,CSVDSARNTIYF